Following are 24 T cell receptor beta chains from one sample sequenced in a study of blood T cell repertoires in COVID-19. Assay used: immunoSEQ multiplex PCR; TCRdb lists only in-frame clones, some missing. Seen here are 25,000 to 40,000 clones, 85% observed once, and the top ten hold approximately 18%. Specimen: peripheral blood. Receptors were obtained from a woman aged 55-70 years with active COVID-19.

The chain recombines TRBV19 with TRBJ2-6; 10 positions agree with TRBD1. The V gene's germline CDR1 is LNHDA and CDR2 SQIVND (reference sequence). Trimming took 4 bases from V and 2 from J; bases not matched to a gene: 8. This CDR3 comprises 18 residues. Here the CDR3 DNA reads TGTGCCAGTAGTAAATGGACAGGGGGGCCTACTGGGGCCAACGTCCTGACTTTC. Translating gives CASSKWTGGPTGANVLTF. The full variable domain, its missing parts supplied by reference TRBV19 and TRBJ2-6, is DGGITQSPKYLFRKEGQNVTLSCEQNLNHDAMYWYRQDPGQGLRLIYYSQIVNDFQKGDIAEGYSVSREKKESFPLTVTSAQKNPTAFYLCASSKWTGGPTGANVLTFGAGSRLTVL.

In this sample, this clone turned up a few times. The gene calls are TRBV10-3 and TRBJ2-7, with 10 bases matching TRBD2. Trimming took 8 bases from V and 2 from J; bases not matched to a gene: 6. The CDR3 has 14 residues. The germline V gene encodes CDR1 ENHRY and CDR2 SYGVKD. CDR3 amino acids: CAIRPAGGTYEQYF. CDR3 nucleotide sequence: TGTGCCATCCGGCCAGCGGGAGGGACCTACGAGCAGTACTTC.

The chain combines TRBV7-3 with TRBJ2-5; 8 bases line up with TRBD2. Germline V gene lookup returns CDR1 SGHTA and CDR2 FQGTGA. After removal of 4 bases from V and 1 base from J, the junction contained 14 bases not matched to a gene. This CDR3 has 18 residues. CDR3 in DNA: TGTGCCAGCAGCTCACCCCGGAGCGGGGGAGCCTTCCAAGAGACCCAGTACTTC. It codes for CASSSPRSGGAFQETQYF.

This clone was detected a few times. The V call is TRBV7-3, the J call TRBJ2-1, with D possibly being TRBD1 (5 bases). There are 13 residues in the CDR3. Germline CDR1 is SGHTA and CDR2 is FQGTGA. V was pared by 4 bases and J by 10 bases, with 14 bases between. This chain's CDR3 is CASSSRMGQEQFF. CDR3 nucleotides: TGTGCCAGCAGCTCCCGTATGGGGCAGGAGCAGTTCTTC.

The chain recombines TRBV19 with TRBJ1-2, with no clear D. V shed 5 bases and J shed 4 bases, with 14 bases lying between them. This CDR3 spans 14 amino acids. Germline assignment: CDR1 LNHDA and CDR2 SQIVND (reference sequence). The CDR3 nucleotides read TGTGCCAGTAGTCCAATGATCACCGGCTATGGCTACACCTTC. This sequence encodes CASSPMITGYGYTF.

The genes are TRBV6-5 and TRBJ1-5; D possibly corresponds to TRBD1 (5 bases). The CDR3 is 13 residues long. In germline, CDR1 is MNHEY, CDR2 SVGAGI. The V and J ends lost 8 bases and 6 bases respectively, with 14 bases between them. The CDR3 DNA follows: TGTGCCAGCGGGGCAGGTTGGGGTCAGCCCCAGCATTTT. Translating it yields CASGAGWGQPQHF.

The genes are TRBV6-2 or TRBV6-3 and TRBJ2-3; tentatively, D is TRBD2 (5 bases). Trimming stripped 2 bases from V and 0 bases from J, with 9 bases between. The CDR3 extends over 15 amino acids. Germline loops: CDR1 MNHEY, CDR2 SVGEGT. Here the CDR3 reads CASSYERYSTDTQYF. The DNA of the CDR3 is TGTGCCAGCAGTTACGAGCGGTATAGCACAGATACGCAGTATTTT.

The chain carries TRBV10-3 and TRBJ1-1, with a possible D match to TRBD1 (6 bases). Germline V gene lookup returns CDR1 ENHRY and CDR2 SYGVKD. Trimming cost V 2 bases and J 2 bases, with 9 bases left between them. There are 14 residues in the CDR3. CDR3 region: CAISETGINTEAFF. The CDR3 nucleotides are TGTGCCATCAGTGAGACAGGGATAAACACTGAAGCTTTCTTT.

This clone was seen just once. This chain joins TRBV5-4 and TRBJ2-2, with 9 positions matching TRBD2. The CDR3 is 16 residues long. J was trimmed by 1 base and V by 0 bases; bases with no gene match: 1. Per germline, CDR1 SGHNT and CDR2 YYREEE (reference sequence). The CDR3 sequence is CASSLELAGNTGELFF. Here the CDR3 DNA reads TGTGCCAGCAGCTTGGAACTAGCGGGGAACACCGGGGAGCTGTTTTTT.

The chain combines TRBV21-1 with TRBJ1-2; the table's D call, TRBD1, has no DNA check behind it. TRBV21-1 is recorded as a pseudogene. The CDR3 extends over 13 amino acids. CDR3 amino acids: CASRTITGSGYTF. The CDR3 region has the DNA TGTGCCAGCCGAACAATTACAGGAAGCGGCTACACCTTC.

The chain has TRBV5-1 and TRBJ2-2; tentative D call: TRBD1 (6 bases). The germline V gene has CDR1 SGHRS and CDR2 YFSETQ. This CDR3 region has 15 residues. Trimming removed 0 bases from V and 0 bases from J, with 6 bases in between. The CDR3 DNA reads TGCGCCAGCAGCTTGGGGACAGCGAACACCGGGGAGCTGTTTTTT. Residues: CASSLGTANTGELFF.

As concerns this clone: Germline and junction disagree at one end, which may indicate a read error. The V and J genes are TRBV28 and TRBJ2-1, with TRBD1 matching 9 bases. Germline CDR1 reads MDHEN; CDR2 reads SYDVKM. CDR3 length equals 15 residues. CDR3 sequence reads: CANSLLGQGYNEQFF. DNA for the CDR3: TGTGCCAACAGTTTATTGGGACAGGGTTACAATGAGCAGTTCTTC.

The rearrangement links TRBV9 to TRBJ2-1; D may be TRBD1 (6 bases). Germline values: CDR1 SGDLS, CDR2 YYNGEE. CDR3 size: 13 residues. V was shortened by 7 bases and J by 2 bases, with 10 bases between the two germline ends. CDR3 region: CASRDIPYNEQFF. In DNA, the CDR3 is TGTGCCAGCCGGGACATCCCCTACAATGAGCAGTTCTTC. Drawing the rest from reference TRBV9 and TRBJ2-1, the complete variable domain is DSGVTQTPKHLITATGQRVTLRCSPRSGDLSVYWYQQSLDQGLQFLIQYYNGEERAKGNILERFSAQQFPDLHSELNLSSLELGDSALYFCASRDIPYNEQFFGPGTRLTVL.

The J gene is TRBJ2-5, the V gene TRBV6-4; TRBD1 might be the D (7 bases). The V and J ends lost 0 bases and 5 bases respectively, with 31 bases between them. From germline, CDR1 is MRHNA and CDR2 SNTAGT. The CDR3 is 21 residues long. In DNA, the CDR3 is TGTGCCAGCAGTGACTCGGTTCGTCGTGGGACAGTTTTCCGCGGGGTGGAGACCCAGTACTTC. This gives the protein CASSDSVRRGTVFRGVETQYF.

The rearrangement links TRBV14 to TRBJ1-5, with D perhaps TRBD1 (6 bases). Trimming pared 6 bases from V and 6 bases from J, leaving 12 bases between. The CDR3 length is 13 residues. Germline CDR1 reads SGHDN; CDR2 reads FVKESK. The CDR3 DNA is TGTGCCAGCAGTGGGGGGGGCGGTCAGCCCCAGCATTTT. It yields the protein CASSGGGGQPQHF.

This clone has just a few counts. The chain carries TRBV5-5 and TRBJ2-7, with 7 bases that match TRBD1. CDR1 and CDR2 (germline): SGHKS, YYEKEE (reference sequence). Trimming at V came to 2 bases and at J to 3 bases, leaving 8 bases not matched to a gene. This CDR3 region has 15 residues. The CDR3 protein is CASSFELQGSYEQYF. In DNA, the CDR3 is TGTGCCAGCAGCTTCGAACTACAGGGGAGCTACGAGCAGTACTTC. The variable domain in full, completed from reference TRBV5-5 and TRBJ2-7, reads DAGVTQSPTHLIKTRGQQVTLRCSPISGHKSVSWYQQVLGQGPQFIFQYYEKEERGRGNFPDRFSARQFPNYSSELNVNALLLGDSALYLCASSFELQGSYEQYFGPGTRLTVT.

The V call is TRBV3-1 (or the pseudogene TRBV3-2), the J call TRBJ1-6; no definite D call. With 1 base removed from V and 14 bases from J, the gap between germline ends came to 15 bases. This CDR3 is 14 amino acids long. CDR1 and CDR2 from the germline V gene are LGHDT and YNNKEL (reference sequence). The CDR3 nucleotides read TGTGCCAGCAGCCAAGGAACCCCTTTGGGAGCCCTCCACTTT. Amino acid sequence: CASSQGTPLGALHF.

This clone has a single count. The chain is built from TRBV5-6 and TRBJ1-3; 8 bases are a match to TRBD1. The length of the CDR3 is 15 residues. The trim removed 4 bases at V and 4 bases at J, leaving 7 bases unmatched. CDR1 SGHDT and CDR2 YYEEEE come from the germline V gene. CDR3 in amino acids: CASSSDRGGGNTIYF. The CDR3 DNA follows: TGTGCCAGCAGCAGCGACAGGGGAGGAGGAAACACCATATATTTT.

The genes are TRBV3-1 (or the pseudogene TRBV3-2) and TRBJ2-2; TRBD1 might be the D (6 bases). Germline CDR1 and CDR2: LGHDT and YNNKEL (reference sequence). The CDR3 consists of 14 residues. V gave up 7 bases and J gave up 9 bases, with 18 bases separating them. The CDR3 loop reads CASIGQGFHRELFF. DNA of the CDR3: TGTGCCAGCATCGGGCAGGGGTTCCACCGGGAGCTGTTTTTT.

The CDR3 loop is CASSLLAGLGYTF. CDR3 nucleotides: TGTGCCAGCAGCTTACTGGCAGGGCTTGGCTACACCTTC. The chain joins TRBV7-8 to TRBJ1-2, with D maybe TRBD1 (5 bases). This CDR3 has 13 residues. Trimming left V 2 bases short and J 7 bases short, with 11 bases between. The germline V gene has CDR1 SGHVS and CDR2 FQNEAQ.

The V gene is TRBV28, the J gene TRBJ2-7; the D is unclear. The germline V gene encodes CDR1 MDHEN and CDR2 SYDVKM. The CDR3 contains 11 residues. Trimming removed 3 bases from V and 3 bases from J, with 3 bases in between. CDR3 sequence reads: CASSFLYEQYF. Here the CDR3 DNA reads TGTGCCAGCAGTTTTCTCTACGAGCAGTACTTC.

This chain connects TRBV15 to TRBJ1-1; D remains ambiguous. Trimming removed 1 base from V and 3 bases from J, with 15 bases in between. The germline gives CDR1 LNHNV, CDR2 YYDKDF (reference sequence). This CDR3 has 16 amino acids. The DNA for the CDR3 is TGTGCCACCAGCAGAGGACGCACCGGGGTGGACACTGAAGCTTTCTTT. Translation: CATSRGRTGVDTEAFF.

This chain uses TRBV3-1 (or the pseudogene TRBV3-2) with TRBJ1-6; D is uncertain. V gave up 2 bases and J gave up 12 bases, with 11 bases separating them. The CDR3 sequence is 13 residues long. Per the germline V gene, CDR1 is LGHDT and CDR2 is YNNKEL (reference sequence). In nucleotides, the CDR3 is TGTGCCAGCAGCCAAAACTCCGGGTTACCCCTCCACTTT. It specifies CASSQNSGLPLHF.

The chain has TRBV7-6 and TRBJ1-6, with D unclear. Trimming removed 5 bases at V and 13 bases at J, with 18 bases between. CDR1 is SGHVS and CDR2 is FNYEAQ in the germline V gene. The CDR3 spans 14 residues. CDR3 in amino acids: CASSPLSTGSPLHF. CDR3 nucleotides: TGTGCCAGCAGCCCCCTGAGTACGGGGAGTCCCCTCCACTTT. Based on the CDR3 plus reference TRBV7-6 and TRBJ1-6, the full variable domain is GAGVSQSPRYKVTKRGQDVALRCDPISGHVSLYWYRQALGQGPEFLTYFNYEAQQDKSGLPNDRFSAERPEGSISTLTIQRTEQRDSAMYRCASSPLSTGSPLHFGNGTRLTVT.